This T cell receptor (beta chain) emerged from a study of cytomegalovirus exposure and HLA in healthy donors. Study-wide context: Of the donors genotyped, 398 in all, 65% to 90% fell in the Caucasian-associated ancestry cluster. Study-wide results and caveats: Most TCR beta V segments were productive about 87% or about 30% of the time in an earlier analysis.

This PCR relied on a set of 60 Vbeta primers and 13 Jbeta primers. Libraries were prepared by immunoSEQ multiplex PCR; TCRdb keeps only in-frame clonotypes and omits some of them. The data show about 150,000 clones, around 65% seen once. V shed 6 bases and J 4 bases; nucleotides not matched to a gene: 5. This CDR3 contains 14 residues. Looked up from germline, CDR1 is MNHEY and CDR2 is SMNVEV (reference sequence). Worth noting for this clone: Its antigen is as yet unknown.

This chain connects TRBV27 to TRBJ2-7, with TRBD2 matching over 11 bases. Sequenced material: PBMCs. The TCR comes from a woman in her sixties in good health and CMV-seronegative. CDR3 sequence: CASSLRLAGYEQYF. CDR3 DNA sequence: TGTGCCAGCAGCCTAAGACTAGCGGGGTACGAGCAGTACTTC.